Shown below are 2 T cell receptor beta chains from a single sample sequenced in a study of cytomegalovirus exposure and HLA in healthy donors. The data were produced by immunoSEQ multiplex PCR, yet TCRdb's version contains in-frame clones alone and is incomplete. The profile shows 150,000 to 200,000 clones, 84% of them singletons. The sequenced sample was PBMCs. The receptor source for this set is a man aged 25-45 years in good health and CMV-seropositive.

In DNA form, the CDR3 reads TGTGCCAGCAGTGCGAGGAGCTCTGGGGCCAACGTCCTGACTTTC. It specifies CASSARSSGANVLTF. J is TRBJ2-6 and V is TRBV25-1, with D unclear. The germline gives CDR1 MGHDK, CDR2 SYGVNS. V lost 4 bases and J 0 bases, leaving 7 bases between the germline ends. The CDR3 contains 15 residues.

The rearrangement uses TRBV6-5 and TRBJ2-7; 9 bases line up with TRBD1. CDR1 MNHEY and CDR2 SVGAGI come from the germline V gene. The CDR3 contains 15 residues. Losses at the gene ends were 2 bases for V and 2 bases for J; bases not matched to a gene: 4. CDR3 region: CASSYQQGATYEQYF. CDR3 coding DNA: TGTGCCAGCAGTTACCAACAGGGGGCCACCTACGAGCAGTACTTC.